This T cell receptor (beta chain) was profiled in a study of beta chain features in type 1 diabetes (dated by TCRdb to between 2018 and 2020). Looking at the study overall: Patients and healthy donors did not differ in mean age, gender distribution, total cell number or subset yield. Across all samples, almost 110 million sorted cells were examined, and cell number per subset correlated strongly with RNA yield. In the study, TCRB repertoires of sorted circulating CD4+ T cell subsets from recently diagnosed type 1 diabetes patients were compared with those of matched healthy donors. Whereas all 30 or so donors provided naive and central memory subsets, regulatory and stem cell-like memory subsets were isolated from just 8 patients and about eight healthy donors.

Each donor gave one peripheral blood draw, approximately 100 mL on average, collected into heparinised tubes. Naive, central memory, regulatory and stem cell-like memory CD4+ T cells were sorted on a BD FACSAria II using a panel including CD45RO, CCR7, CD25, CD127, CD95 and CD27. A purity above 98% was achieved for all sorted populations. PBMCs were separated immediately by Lymphoprep density gradient centrifugation and were stained directly, without being cultured. To minimize batch effects, samples were stained and sorted in pairs, one healthy donor with one patient per experiment. V loses 5 bases of germline sequence and J loses 2 bases, and the interval between the two ends is 10 bases. Based on the germline V gene, the CDR1 and CDR2 sequences are SGHTA and FQGTGA. The CDR3 measures 15 amino acids from cysteine to phenylalanine. Here the CDR3 DNA is all that survives: 45 bases in frame from base 1.

Concerning this clone: The specificity of this receptor is unknown. Base qualities are not provided; no much larger clone lies one nucleotide away.

Findings and caveats that apply to the study as a whole: Patients with type 1 diabetes made fewer insertions and deleted more nucleotides at VDJ recombination sites, implying thymic rearrangement abnormalities. Shorter templates might have been favored by PCR, but patient and control samples were amplified and corrected together, so both groups would have been affected equally by any skew. HLA sub-analyses involved small numbers of individuals, so any influence of HLA type on TCRB rearrangement remained unresolved. In all four CD4+ subsets, TCRB CDR3 length was moderately but significantly shorter in type 1 diabetes patients. Naive, central memory and regulatory TCRB repertoires appeared more similar among patients than among healthy donors. Because cDNA was sequenced instead of genomic DNA, highly expressing activated cells could be over-represented, though the groups showed no difference in activation or CD3 levels.

The High Capacity cDNA Reverse Transcription Kit was used to reverse transcribe all of the isolated RNA, meaning that expressed TCRB transcripts were what got sequenced. Naive, central memory and regulatory T cell samples underwent deep immunoSEQ sequencing, averaging about 3.57 million total reads per sample. Sorted cells were lysed in RLT buffer and RNA was extracted with DNase-treated RNeasy Micro or Mini kits, depending on cell number. Each cell subset was processed separately to prevent cross-contamination, with patient and healthy donor samples processed together. The immunoSEQ multiplex PCR was used to amplify TCRB sequences from cDNA, yielding 87-bp fragments that span the CDR3 region. Sequencing of the amplicons was done on the Illumina HiSeq platform. The paper's data handling went like this. Synthetic template baselines were used to correct PCR bias computationally, reads within Hamming distance 2 were collapsed together, and singletons that could not be merged were discarded. Reads were aligned against IMGT to assign V, D and J genes, CDR3 length and insertions or deletions at six rearrangement sites. Within each subset, clonotype counts were normalized to sorted cell number, and only after that were true diversity and Gini coefficients computed with the tcR R package. The overlap coefficient, calculated on TCRB nucleotide sequences, was used to quantify repertoire sharing. As stored in TCRdb, this immuneACCESS dataset retains in-frame rearrangements with V and J assigned. A fraction of the clones does not appear; measured against another copy, unresolved V genes explain less than half of the discrepancy, and the remainder lacks a known reason. V, J and clone size are taken as reported in that table, and D and trimming were inferred from the DNA itself. The sample records hundreds of thousands of clones, 7% to 9% of which are singletons. Jointly, the top ten make up approximately 0.47% of the sample.

This TCR was recovered from a woman between 18 and 29 years old in good health. The sequence joins TRBV7-3 to TRBJ2-6; TRBD1 is perhaps the D gene, given 6 matching bases. Input material: central memory CD4+ T cells from blood. The DNA sequence is TGTGCCAGCAGCCCCGGACAGCCTGGGGCCAACGTCCTGACTTTC. It translates as CASSPGQPGANVLTF. Here the CDR3 is joined to the reference TRBV7-3 and TRBJ2-6 genes, and the full variable domain is: GAGVSQTPSNKVTEKGKYVELRCDPISGHTALYWYRQSLGQGPEFLIYFQGTGAADDSGLPNDRFFAVRPEGSVSTLKIQRTERGDSAVYLCASSPGQPGANVLTFGAGSRLTVL.